This is a list of T cell receptor beta chains from one sample in a study of T cells after yellow fever vaccination. MiXCR, applied by TCRdb to the 5' RACE reads, yields one record per CDR3 protein. The repertoire holds about 160,000 distinct CDR3 sequences, with less than 9% as singletons. Sequencing was performed on CD4+ T cells sorted from PBMCs, taken less than 6 days after the first yellow fever vaccination. All receptors derive from a man between 18 and 29 years old who received the YFV17D yellow fever vaccine. CDR3s include the opening cysteine and the closing phenylalanine or tryptophan. A D gene is named only where the DNA matches it firmly. Expanded clones are given a class, and other clones once, few, many or no size at all.

v_call	clone_size	d_call	j_call	cdr3_aa	cdr3_nt
TRBV15	-	-	TRBJ1-2	CATSTDRYGYTF	TGTGCCACCAGTACGGACAGATATGGCTACACCTTC
TRBV20-1	many	TRBD1	TRBJ1-2	CSATSGTGSGYTF	TGCAGTGCTACATCCGGGACAGGATCCGGCTACACCTTC
TRBV12-3/TRBV12-4	many	-	TRBJ1-5	CASSFRRIDQPQHF	TGTGCCAGCAGTTTCCGCAGGATCGATCAGCCCCAGCATTTT
TRBV5-1	many	TRBD1	TRBJ1-1	CASSYTGTGGNTEAFF	TGCGCCAGCAGCTACACCGGGACAGGGGGTAACACTGAAGCTTTCTTT
TRBV7-2	many	TRBD1	TRBJ1-2	CASSREGTGSGYTF	TGTGCCAGCAGCCGGGAGGGGACAGGGTCTGGCTACACCTTC
TRBV11-2	few	-	TRBJ2-5	CASSLVPETQYF	TGTGCCAGCAGCTTGGTTCCAGAGACCCAGTACTTC
TRBV7-7	many	-	TRBJ2-1	CASSLGVLDEQFF	TGTGCCAGCAGCTTGGGGGTCTTGGATGAGCAGTTCTTC
TRBV3-1	many	-	TRBJ1-1	CASSRISQASSGTEAFF	TGTGCCAGCAGCCGGATCTCACAGGCTTCGAGTGGGACTGAAGCTTTCTTT
TRBV5-5	few	TRBD2	TRBJ2-1	CASRNAGTSGEQFF	TGTGCCAGCAGGAACGCCGGGACTAGCGGGGAGCAGTTCTTC
TRBV20-1	many	-	TRBJ1-4	CSASIVTNEKLFF	TGCAGTGCCTCGATAGTGACTAATGAAAAACTGTTTTTT
TRBV7-2	few	-	TRBJ2-5	CASSFNGGKETQYF	TGTGCCAGCAGCTTTAATGGCGGAAAAGAGACCCAGTACTTC
TRBV7-2	many	-	TRBJ2-3	CASSTKGHPDTQYF	TGTGCCAGCAGCACCAAAGGACATCCGGATACGCAGTATTTT
TRBV11-2	-	TRBD1	TRBJ1-5	CASSGHRGSNQPQHF	TGTGCCAGCAGCGGACACAGGGGCTCCAATCAGCCCCAGCATTTT